This T cell receptor (beta chain) was sequenced for a study of CD8 T cells in Susac syndrome. Reverse transcription of roughly 0.45 to 1 ug RNA used random hexamers. TCRdb used MiXCR to reprocess the immunoSEQ multiplex PCR reads, holding one entry per CDR3 protein. The sample shows roughly 160,000 distinct CDR3 sequences, 90% to 95% of them seen only once. CD8+ and CD4+ T cells from blood underwent TCR beta sequencing, which was carried out in a high-throughput format. Negative isolation yielded CD4+ and CD8+ T cells, and FACS enriched TEMRA cells. V lost 4 bases, J lost 2 bases, and 14 bases lay in between. Per germline, CDR1 SQVTM and CDR2 ANQGSEA. CDR3 length equals 14 residues.

The source is a human donor in good health. Sequenced: CD4+ T cells from PBMCs. J is TRBJ2-5 and V is TRBV29-1; D unclear. DNA of the CDR3: TGCAGCGTTGTAGCCGGGCGGCAGCAAGAGACCCAGTACTTC. Its protein is CSVVAGRQQETQYF.